This TCR beta chain was observed in a study of blood T cell repertoires in COVID-19. The wider study: Acute and convalescent COVID-19 samples came from the United States, Italy and Spain. The cDNA or gDNA used as material had been derived from T cells, B-cell-depleted T cells, or PBMCs.

TCRdb's copy holds only in-frame clones and misses some; the assay was immunoSEQ multiplex PCR. The sample has about 230,000 clones, about nine tenths seen once. Symptom resolution, clearance, or two negative PCRs marked donors in Cohort 3 as recovered. The sample comprised PBMCs or T cells enriched from blood (not recorded which). The sequence was obtained from a man between 18 and 35 years old who had recovered from COVID-19.

CDR3 protein: CASSGRFNGYTF. The CDR3 DNA sequence: TGTGCCAGCAGCGGCCGATTCAACGGCTACACCTTC. The rearrangement uses TRBV3-1 (or the pseudogene TRBV3-2) and TRBJ1-2; no clear D gene. The ends were cut back, 5 bases at V and 8 bases at J, with 12 bases in the middle. CDR3 length: 12 residues. Germline CDR1 is LGHDT and CDR2 is YNNKEL (reference sequence).